These 25 T cell receptor beta chains originate from one sample sequenced in a study of blood T cells in healthy people across ages. For the second PCR, which ran for 7 to 11 cycles, a sample-barcoded 5' primer and a J-beta primer mix were used. Each CDR3 protein gets one entry after TCRdb re-called the 5' RACE reads with MiXCR. This table holds under 2 million distinct CDR3 sequences, about 35% found once. The source material was blood. These receptors came from a woman younger than 45 in good health.

This clonotype has more than one count but fewer than ten. The rearrangement uses TRBV20-1 and TRBJ2-7; a possible D gene is TRBD1 (6 bases). Deletions cut 6 bases from V and 6 bases from J, with 12 bases between. Germline-derived CDR1 and CDR2 are DFQATT and SNEGSKA (reference sequence). The CDR3 runs 11 residues. CDR3 residues: CSAGQGSEQYF. In DNA form, the CDR3 reads TGCAGTGCCGGGCAGGGGTCCGAGCAGTACTTC.

A few counts support this clonotype. This sequence joins TRBV29-1 and TRBJ2-1; D possibly uses TRBD1 or TRBD2 (5 bases each). The V gene lost 3 bases and the J gene lost 9 bases, with 12 bases spanning the gap. The germline CDR1 and CDR2 sequences are SQVTM and ANQGSEA. There are 12 residues in the CDR3. Written as DNA, the CDR3 is TGCAGCGTTGACGAGGGGTTAGGTGAGCAGTTCTTC. It is translated as CSVDEGLGEQFF.

J is TRBJ1-3 and V is TRBV12-3 or TRBV12-4; D is perhaps TRBD1 (6 bases). Trimming pared 5 bases from V and 4 bases from J, leaving 15 bases between. This CDR3 is built from 15 residues. The CDR3 DNA sequence: TGTGCCAGCAGTCTCAGGGGCTCCTCCGGAAACACCATATATTTT. This gives the protein CASSLRGSSGNTIYF.

This clonotype came up once. The chain combines TRBV6-1 with TRBJ2-7; D is possibly TRBD1 (6 bases). CDR3 length: 15 amino acids. CDR1 is MNHNS, CDR2 SASEGT, per germline. V was trimmed by 3 bases and J by 3 bases, leaving 15 bases between them. In DNA, the CDR3 is TGTGCCAGCAGTGATGGGGGCGGATATTACTACGAGCAGTACTTC. Translating it yields CASSDGGGYYYEQYF.

DNA of the CDR3: TGTGCCAGCAGCTGGGTGACTAGCGGGAACACCGGGGAGCTGTTTTTT. Protein: CASSWVTSGNTGELFF. The chain employs TRBV5-6 and TRBJ2-2; 9 nucleotides line up with TRBD2. Germline trimming cut 3 bases from V and 1 base from J; bases unmatched to any gene: 4. Germline V gene lookup returns CDR1 SGHDT and CDR2 YYEEEE. CDR3 size: 16 residues.

This clonotype has only a few counts. The junction departs from germline at one end; a sequencing error may be responsible. This sequence joins TRBV6-2 or TRBV6-3 and TRBJ2-5; the D is unclear. Germline assignment: CDR1 MNHEY and CDR2 SVGEGT. CDR3 length equals 11 residues. The CDR3: CTSSYAETQYF. CDR3 DNA: TGTACCAGCAGTTACGCAGAGACCCAGTACTTC.

Worth noting for this clonotype: A much more abundant neighbour one base away suggests this may be a read error. The chain uses TRBV4-2 and TRBJ2-1; the D is unclear. Between the trimmed V and J ends, which lost 5 bases and 12 bases, there was a span of 17 bases. The CDR3 runs to 13 residues. From germline, CDR1 is LGHNA and CDR2 YNFKEQ. CDR3 sequence reads: CASSGPRQDGQFF. CDR3 DNA: TGTGCCAGCAGCGGACCTCGACAAGATGGGCAGTTCTTC.

This clonotype was counted many times. J is TRBJ2-4 and V is TRBV4-1, with D perhaps assigned TRBD1 or TRBD2 (5 bases each). The CDR3 contains 16 residues. From germline, CDR1 is MGHRA and CDR2 YSYEKL. V was shortened by 1 base and J by 15 bases, with 25 bases between the two germline ends. The CDR3 region is CASSQGTLGLPGRRYF. The CDR3 DNA reads as TGCGCCAGCAGCCAAGGGACCCTCGGACTTCCGGGGCGTAGGTACTTC.

This clonotype occurred a few times. The V gene is TRBV28, the J gene TRBJ2-3, with D perhaps assigned TRBD1 or TRBD2 (6 bases each). Germline V gene sequence: CDR1 MDHEN, CDR2 SYDVKM. The CDR3 is 13 residues long. Trimming took 10 bases from V and 0 from J, leaving 11 bases between them. The CDR3 DNA reads as TGTGCCACGAGGGGGGCCAGCACAGATACGCAGTATTTT. It translates to CATRGASTDTQYF. Supplemented by reference TRBV28 and TRBJ2-3, the full variable domain reads DVKVTQSSRYLVKRTGEKVFLECVQDMDHENMFWYRQDPGLGLRLIYFSYDVKMKEKGDIPEGYSVSREKKERFSLILESASTNQTSMYLCATRGASTDTQYFGPGTRLTVL.

The V gene is TRBV28, the J gene TRBJ2-2, with D maybe TRBD1 (6 bases). Germline V gene data show CDR1 as MDHEN and CDR2 as SYDVKM. This CDR3 has 16 amino acids. Trimming cost V 6 bases and J 1 base, with 15 bases left between them. CDR3 DNA sequence: TGTGCCAGCAGCGCCCCTGGACAGAAGAACACCGGGGAGCTGTTTTTT. This gives the protein CASSAPGQKNTGELFF.

The table lists this clonotype with a few counts. The chain carries TRBV24-1 and TRBJ2-7; TRBD2 agrees at 10 bases. The CDR3 loop spans 14 amino acids. CDR1 and CDR2 (germline): KGHDR, SFDVKD. V was clipped by 6 bases and J by 4 bases; unmatched bases: 5. This CDR3 reads CATSSGRAGYEQYF. The CDR3 DNA reads as TGTGCCACCAGTAGCGGGAGGGCCGGATACGAGCAGTACTTC.

This clonotype was counted between two and nine times. J is TRBJ1-1 and V is TRBV11-2; D is undetermined. V shed 5 bases and J shed 1 base, with 8 bases lying between them. The CDR3 length is 13 residues. Per the germline V gene, CDR1 is SGHAT and CDR2 is FQNNGV. The CDR3: CASSGFQNTEAFF. In DNA, the CDR3 is TGTGCCAGCAGCGGCTTCCAGAACACTGAAGCTTTCTTT.

This clonotype occurred a few times. The chain couples TRBV20-1 to TRBJ1-2; D is unresolved. The CDR3 covers 13 residues. V was trimmed by 0 bases and J by 4 bases, leaving 9 bases between them. The germline V gene encodes CDR1 DFQATT and CDR2 SNEGSKA (reference sequence). The CDR3 DNA follows: TGCAGTGCTAGAGATATCATGGGCTATGGCTACACCTTC. Translated, it gives CSARDIMGYGYTF.

This clonotype was recorded a few times. The chain uses TRBV7-9 and TRBJ1-4; TRBD1 might be the D (5 bases). V was shortened by 5 bases and J by 6 bases, with 16 bases between the two germline ends. From germline, CDR1 is SEHNR and CDR2 FQNEAQ (reference sequence). CDR3 length: 15 amino acids. The CDR3 here is CASSTRGTVDEKLFF. In DNA, the CDR3 is TGTGCCAGCAGCACTCGGGGGACTGTCGATGAAAAACTGTTTTTT.

The genes are TRBV18 and TRBJ1-2, with D perhaps matching TRBD1 (6 bases). Per germline, CDR1 KGHSH and CDR2 LQKENI. This CDR3 is built from 14 residues. V dropped 3 bases and J dropped 5 bases, with 13 bases sitting between them. The CDR3 reads CASSPMGQMYGYTF. The DNA for the CDR3 is TGTGCCAGCTCACCCATGGGACAAATGTATGGCTACACCTTC.

This clonotype was detected ten times or more. The CDR3 DNA is TGCAGTGCTAGAGATTTTCGTGGTAGCGGCTACGAGCAGTACTTC. It codes for CSARDFRGSGYEQYF. The chain joins TRBV20-1 to TRBJ2-7; D possibly corresponds to TRBD2 (6 bases). Trimming took 0 bases from V and 3 from J, leaving 15 bases between them. CDR1 is DFQATT and CDR2 is SNEGSKA in the germline V gene (reference sequence). This CDR3 has 15 amino acids.

The CDR3 loop is CASSHSPVELLSGNTIYF. CDR3 in DNA: TGCGCCAGCAGCCACTCCCCAGTAGAACTTCTCTCTGGAAACACCATATATTTT. J is TRBJ1-3 and V is TRBV4-1; D is unresolved. V was clipped by 3 bases and J by 0 bases, with 18 bases between them. CDR1 is MGHRA, CDR2 YSYEKL, per germline. This CDR3 has 18 residues.

The J gene is TRBJ1-1, the V gene TRBV25-1, with D perhaps matching TRBD1 (6 bases). Trimming removed 4 bases at V and 10 bases at J, with 10 bases between. The CDR3 covers 11 residues. Germline lookup yields CDR1 MGHDK and CDR2 SYGVNS. CDR3 sequence: CASSVGGRAFF. The CDR3 DNA sequence: TGTGCCAGCAGTGTAGGGGGGAGAGCTTTCTTT.

The chain combines TRBV5-1 with TRBJ2-3; TRBD1 matches at 12 bases. This CDR3 is built from 16 residues. CDR1 and CDR2 (germline): SGHRS, YFSETQ. With V trimmed by 4 bases and J by 2 bases, 5 bases remained unmatched. The CDR3, as DNA: TGCGCCAGCAGCCCCCGGGACAGGGGGCCCACAGATACGCAGTATTTT. It codes for CASSPRDRGPTDTQYF.

The chain employs TRBV10-3 and TRBJ2-3, with 9 bases fitting TRBD2. Germline CDR1 reads ENHRY; CDR2 reads SYGVKD. The CDR3 totals 17 residues. V was pared by 4 bases and J by 1 base, with 9 bases of the junction left unmatched. The CDR3 loop is CAISGPNIAGGTDTQYF. CDR3 DNA: TGTGCCATCAGTGGCCCCAATATAGCGGGGGGCACAGATACGCAGTATTTT.

In this sample, this clonotype turned up a few times. The chain uses TRBV29-1 and TRBJ2-7; 11 bases line up with TRBD2. The CDR3 contains 16 residues. Germline trimming cut 6 bases from V and 4 bases from J; bases unmatched to any gene: 14. Germline V lookup: CDR1 SQVTM, CDR2 ANQGSEA. DNA for the CDR3: TGCAGCGTGCGTGGTAGCGGGAGGGCCCGTGAATACGAGCAGTACTTC. Amino acids: CSVRGSGRAREYEQYF.

With regard to this clonotype: At one of its ends the junction is not consistent with the germline gene, which may arise from a read error. The chain uses TRBV5-1 and TRBJ1-1; D ambiguous. The CDR3 length is 13 residues. Germline values: CDR1 SGHRS, CDR2 YFSETQ. CDR3 amino acids: CASSFTVSTEAFF. In DNA, the CDR3 is TGTGCCAGCAGCTTTACAGTGAGCACTGAAGCTTTCTTT.

This clonotype was observed a few times. The chain employs TRBV20-1 and TRBJ2-7; maybe TRBD2 (5 bases). V shed 6 bases and J shed 0 bases, with 12 bases lying between them. Per germline, CDR1 DFQATT and CDR2 SNEGSKA (reference sequence). This CDR3 is 13 amino acids long. The CDR3 DNA is TGCAGTGCCCGTCGGACTCGCTCCTACGAGCAGTACTTC. Translation gives CSARRTRSYEQYF.

Regarding this clonotype: The junction does not match germline at one end; this may be a read error. V and J are TRBV7-3 and TRBJ2-1; TRBD2 matches 8 bases. The CDR3 length is 15 residues. CDR1 is SGHTA, CDR2 FQGTGA, per germline. The CDR3 region has the DNA TGTGCCAGCAGCACCCTAGCGGGCTCCTGCAATGAGCAGTTCTTC. Its translation: CASSTLAGSCNEQFF. The full variable domain, with the rest looked up from reference TRBV7-3 and TRBJ2-1, is GAGVSQTPSNKVTEKGKYVELRCDPISGHTALYWYRQSLGQGPEFLIYFQGTGAADDSGLPNDRFFAVRPEGSVSTLKIQRTERGDSAVYLCASSTLAGSCNEQFFGPGTRLTVL.

This clonotype was seen a few times. The V gene is TRBV6-6, the J gene TRBJ2-6, with D perhaps given as TRBD1 or TRBD2 (5 bases each). This CDR3 has 14 amino acids. Germline V gives CDR1 MNHNY, CDR2 SVGAGI (reference sequence). V was pared by 1 base and J by 4 bases, with 5 bases between. CDR3 protein: CASSYWDGANVLTF. The CDR3, as DNA: TGTGCCAGCAGTTACTGGGACGGGGCCAACGTCCTGACTTTC.